Below, 17 T cell receptor beta chains from the same sample are listed, as sequenced in a study of blood T cell repertoires in COVID-19. Produced via immunoSEQ multiplex PCR; TCRdb's table is partial and in-frame only. The sample carries just under 350,000 clones, under 95% recorded once. Material for sequencing was peripheral blood. All receptors derive from a woman aged 18 to 35 who had recovered from COVID-19.

This clone was detected a few times. CDR3 region: CASSFRQDGELFF. As DNA, the CDR3 is TGTGCCAGCAGCTTCCGACAGGACGGGGAGCTGTTTTTT. V gene TRBV9 combines with J gene TRBJ2-2, with a tentative D call TRBD1 (6 bases). Per germline, CDR1 SGDLS and CDR2 YYNGEE. Trimming cost V 4 bases and J 7 bases, with 11 bases left between them. The CDR3 sequence is 13 residues long.

This clone was observed a handful of times. This rearrangement joins TRBV7-8 to TRBJ1-2; 11 bases align to TRBD1. Per the germline V gene, CDR1 is SGHVS and CDR2 is FQNEAQ. The CDR3 has 15 amino acids. The trim removed 0 bases at V and 7 bases at J, leaving 4 bases unmatched. The CDR3 loop is CASSLALGTGGGYTF. The CDR3 DNA reads TGTGCCAGCAGCTTAGCGCTCGGGACAGGGGGTGGCTACACCTTC. The variable domain in full, completed from reference TRBV7-8 and TRBJ1-2, reads GAGVSQSPRYKVAKRGQDVALRCDPISGHVSLFWYQQALGQGPEFLTYFQNEAQLDKSGLPSDRFFAERPEGSVSTLKIQRTQQEDSAVYLCASSLALGTGGGYTFGSGTRLTVV.

The chain has TRBV3-1 (or the pseudogene TRBV3-2) and TRBJ1-4; 7 bases align to TRBD1. Trimming removed 3 bases from V and 1 base from J; junction bases left unmatched: 5. The germline V gene has CDR1 LGHDT and CDR2 YNNKEL (reference sequence). The length of the CDR3 is 16 residues. The CDR3, as DNA: TGTGCCAGCAGCCATCGACAGGGAGGAACTAATGAAAAACTGTTTTTT. Residues: CASSHRQGGTNEKLFF.

The CDR3 protein is CASSFAGLAGVNEQFF. The DNA of the CDR3 is TGTGCCAGCAGTTTCGCGGGACTAGCGGGAGTCAATGAGCAGTTCTTC. The chain couples TRBV28 to TRBJ2-1; 14 bases are a match to TRBD2. The CDR3 sequence is 16 residues long. Looked up from germline, CDR1 is MDHEN and CDR2 is SYDVKM. The ends lost 3 bases at V and 6 bases at J; junction bases unmatched: 4.

This chain joins TRBV5-1 and TRBJ1-3; D not resolved. This CDR3 is built from 16 residues. CDR1 is SGHRS, CDR2 YFSETQ, per germline. V lost 0 bases and J 0 bases, leaving 10 bases between the germline ends. The CDR3 sequence is CASSLGRESSGNTIYF. The CDR3 DNA reads as TGCGCCAGCAGCTTGGGCCGCGAAAGCTCTGGAAACACCATATATTTT.

The chain employs TRBV3-1 (or the pseudogene TRBV3-2) and TRBJ2-7; 7 nucleotides align to TRBD1. Germline assignment: CDR1 LGHDT and CDR2 YNNKEL (reference sequence). V gave up 7 bases and J gave up 4 bases; unmatched junction bases: 10. CDR3 length: 14 residues. Here the CDR3 reads CASTPGTDPYEQYV. The CDR3 region has the DNA TGTGCCAGCACCCCCGGGACAGACCCTTACGAGCAGTACGTC.

The J gene is TRBJ1-1, the V gene TRBV5-1; D is unclear. The CDR3 consists of 15 residues. The germline V and J ends were trimmed by 7 bases and 1 base, with 17 bases remaining between them. The V gene's germline CDR1 is SGHRS and CDR2 YFSETQ. CDR3 nucleotides: TGCGCCAGCCAGACGGGAGTTATTAAGAACACTGAAGCTTTCTTT. This encodes CASQTGVIKNTEAFF.

The chain employs TRBV29-1 and TRBJ2-3, with 14 bases that match TRBD2. The CDR3 totals 13 residues. V shed 7 bases and J 6 bases; nucleotides not matched to a gene: 3. From germline, CDR1 is SQVTM and CDR2 ANQGSEA. CDR3: CSAGTSGSDTQYF. In DNA form, the CDR3 reads TGCAGCGCCGGGACTAGCGGGAGTGATACGCAGTATTTT.

The J gene is TRBJ2-3, the V gene TRBV29-1; the D is unclear. The V gene lost 0 bases and the J gene lost 2 bases, with 6 bases spanning the gap. The CDR3 runs to 13 residues. CDR1 is SQVTM, CDR2 ANQGSEA, per germline. The CDR3 loop reads CSVEDKSTDTQYF. CDR3 nucleotides: TGCAGCGTTGAAGATAAATCCACAGATACGCAGTATTTT.

The J gene is TRBJ1-1, the V gene TRBV2; 8 bases agree with TRBD1. The CDR3 loop spans 16 amino acids. Per germline, CDR1 SNHLY and CDR2 FYNNEI. Trimming removed 5 bases from V and 1 base from J; junction bases left unmatched: 9. As DNA, the CDR3 is TGTGCCAGCAGTACTCCCTTTACAGGGGGGAACACTGAAGCTTTCTTT. Translated: CASSTPFTGGNTEAFF.

This clone has only one observation. The chain couples TRBV9 to TRBJ1-2, with 8 bases aligning to TRBD1. V dropped 6 bases and J dropped 5; count of bases not matched to a gene: 12. In germline, CDR1 is SGDLS, CDR2 YYNGEE. The CDR3 runs 15 residues. CDR3 sequence: CASTGQGGYRYGYTF. CDR3 bases: TGTGCCAGCACAGGACAGGGAGGGTATAGGTATGGCTACACCTTC.

This clone was picked up one time. Other DNA sequences of this sample code for an identical CDR3. The V gene is TRBV5-1, the J gene TRBJ1-4; 7 nucleotides match TRBD1. Losses at the gene ends were 4 bases for V and 0 bases for J; bases not matched to a gene: 3. Germline V lookup: CDR1 SGHRS, CDR2 YFSETQ. The CDR3 length is 15 residues. CDR3 nucleotide sequence: TGCGCCAGCAGCCCTCAGGGGGCAACTAATGAAAAACTGTTTTTT. Translation: CASSPQGATNEKLFF.

This sequence joins TRBV9 and TRBJ2-3; D is uncertain. This CDR3 comprises 16 residues. Trimming cost V 0 bases and J 3 bases, with 14 bases left between them. Per the germline V gene, CDR1 is SGDLS and CDR2 is YYNGEE. The CDR3 here is CASSVGVSPRTDTQYF. In nucleotides, the CDR3 is TGTGCCAGCAGCGTAGGGGTATCCCCCAGGACAGATACGCAGTATTTT.

This clone has just one count. The CDR3 loop is CASSVGTGGNIQYF. The DNA for the CDR3 is TGTGCCAGCAGCGTAGGGACAGGGGGCAACATTCAGTACTTC. The chain recombines TRBV9 with TRBJ2-4, with 11 bases matching TRBD1. Germline trimming cut 0 bases from V and 7 bases from J; bases unmatched to any gene: 0. The CDR3 extends over 14 amino acids. CDR1 is SGDLS, CDR2 YYNGEE, per germline.

V gene TRBV7-9 combines with J gene TRBJ1-3; 9 bases agree with TRBD1. The ends lost 4 bases at V and 0 bases at J; junction bases unmatched: 7. The germline CDR1 and CDR2 sequences are SEHNR and FQNEAQ (reference sequence). The CDR3 consists of 17 residues. CDR3 DNA: TGTGCCAGCAGCTCATACAGGGGGCCCGGCTCTGGAAACACCATATATTTT. This gives the protein CASSSYRGPGSGNTIYF.

This chain connects TRBV11-2 to TRBJ2-1; TRBD2 matches at 12 bases. With V trimmed by 1 base and J by 6 bases, 10 bases remained unmatched. This CDR3 contains 18 residues. Germline CDR1 and CDR2: SGHAT and FQNNGV. The CDR3 region has the DNA TGTGCCAGCAGCTTAGTTTCGCTAGCGGGAGGGGGGTCCAATGAGCAGTTCTTC. Amino acid sequence: CASSLVSLAGGGSNEQFF.

V gene TRBV9 combines with J gene TRBJ2-1; 7 nucleotides align to TRBD2. There are 16 residues in the CDR3. The V gene end was trimmed by 0 bases and the J gene end by 0 bases; junction bases not matched to a gene: 3. Germline V lookup: CDR1 SGDLS, CDR2 YYNGEE. The CDR3 sequence is CASSVGGGSSYNEQFF. For the CDR3, the DNA is TGTGCCAGCAGCGTAGGTGGCGGGAGCTCCTACAATGAGCAGTTCTTC. Full variable domain (outside the CDR3, taken from reference TRBV9 and TRBJ2-1): DSGVTQTPKHLITATGQRVTLRCSPRSGDLSVYWYQQSLDQGLQFLIQYYNGEERAKGNILERFSAQQFPDLHSELNLSSLELGDSALYFCASSVGGGSSYNEQFFGPGTRLTVL.